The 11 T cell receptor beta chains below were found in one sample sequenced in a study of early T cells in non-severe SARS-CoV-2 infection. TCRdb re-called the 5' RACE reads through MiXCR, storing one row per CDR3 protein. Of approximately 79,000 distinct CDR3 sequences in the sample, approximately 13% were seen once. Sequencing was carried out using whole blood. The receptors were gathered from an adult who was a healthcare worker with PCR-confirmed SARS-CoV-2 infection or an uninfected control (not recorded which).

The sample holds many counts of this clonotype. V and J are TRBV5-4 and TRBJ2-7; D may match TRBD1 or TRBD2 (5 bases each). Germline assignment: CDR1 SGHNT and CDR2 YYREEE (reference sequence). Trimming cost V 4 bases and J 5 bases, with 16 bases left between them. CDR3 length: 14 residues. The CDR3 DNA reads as TGTGCCAGCAGCCCCCGGGGCACGGGGAACGAGCAGTACTTC. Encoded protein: CASSPRGTGNEQYF.

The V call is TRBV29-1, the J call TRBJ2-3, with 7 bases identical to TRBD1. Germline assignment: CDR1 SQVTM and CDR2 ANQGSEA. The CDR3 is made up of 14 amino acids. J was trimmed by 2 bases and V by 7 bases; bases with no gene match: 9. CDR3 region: CSGTGQTYTDTQYF. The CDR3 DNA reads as TGCAGCGGGACAGGCCAAACTTACACAGATACGCAGTATTTT.

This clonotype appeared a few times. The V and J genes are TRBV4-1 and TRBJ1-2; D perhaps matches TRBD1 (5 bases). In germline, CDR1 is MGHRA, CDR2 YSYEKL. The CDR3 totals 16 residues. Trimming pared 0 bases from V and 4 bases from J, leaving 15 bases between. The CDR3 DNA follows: TGCGCCAGCAGCCAAGAAGTGGGGCGAGGGCTCTATGGCTACACCTTC. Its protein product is CASSQEVGRGLYGYTF.

In DNA form, the CDR3 reads TGCGCCAGCGGCAACGACTCCGATGGGGCGTACGAGCAGTACTTC. Its protein product is CASGNDSDGAYEQYF. This sequence joins TRBV23-1 and TRBJ2-7; D might be TRBD1 (5 bases). TRBV23-1 is placed among ORFs of uncertain function. The V end lost 8 bases, the J end lost 4 bases, and 21 bases lay between the germline ends. The CDR3 consists of 15 residues.

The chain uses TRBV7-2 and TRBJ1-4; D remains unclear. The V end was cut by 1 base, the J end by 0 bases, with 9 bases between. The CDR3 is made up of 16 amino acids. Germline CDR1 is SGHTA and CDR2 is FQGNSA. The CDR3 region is CASSLGTAATNEKLFF. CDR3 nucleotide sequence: TGTGCCAGCAGCTTAGGTACGGCAGCAACTAATGAAAAACTGTTTTTT. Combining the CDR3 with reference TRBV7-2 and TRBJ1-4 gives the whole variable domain GAGVSQSPSNKVTEKGKDVELRCDPISGHTALYWYRQSLGQGLEFLIYFQGNSAPDKSGLPSDRFSAERTGGSVSTLTIQRTQQEDSAVYLCASSLGTAATNEKLFFGSGTQLSVL.

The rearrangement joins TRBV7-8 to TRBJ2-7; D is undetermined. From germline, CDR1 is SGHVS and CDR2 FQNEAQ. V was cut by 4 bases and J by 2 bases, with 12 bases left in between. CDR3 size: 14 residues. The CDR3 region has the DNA TGTGCCAGCAGCTCGGATCTCGTCCCCTACGAGCAGTACTTC. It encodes CASSSDLVPYEQYF.

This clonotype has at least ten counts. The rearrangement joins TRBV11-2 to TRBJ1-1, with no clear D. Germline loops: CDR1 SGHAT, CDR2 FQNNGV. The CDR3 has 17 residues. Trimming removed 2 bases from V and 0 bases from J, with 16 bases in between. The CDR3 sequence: CASSLSGQKLMNTEAFF. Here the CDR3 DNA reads TGTGCCAGCAGCTTATCAGGTCAGAAGCTAATGAACACTGAAGCTTTCTTT.

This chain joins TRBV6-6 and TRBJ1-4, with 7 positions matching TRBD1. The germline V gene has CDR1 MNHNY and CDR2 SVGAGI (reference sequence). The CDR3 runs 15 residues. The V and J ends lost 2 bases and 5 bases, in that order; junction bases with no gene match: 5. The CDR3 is CASSYRTGGNEKLFF. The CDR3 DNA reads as TGTGCCAGCAGTTACCGGACAGGCGGGAATGAAAAACTGTTTTTT.

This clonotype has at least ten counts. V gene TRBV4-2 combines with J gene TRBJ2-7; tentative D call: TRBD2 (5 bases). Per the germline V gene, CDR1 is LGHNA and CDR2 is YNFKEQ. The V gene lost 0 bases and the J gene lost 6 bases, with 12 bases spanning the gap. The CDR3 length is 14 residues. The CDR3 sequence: CASSQEEVVGEQYF. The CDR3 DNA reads TGTGCCAGCAGCCAAGAGGAGGTCGTTGGCGAGCAGTACTTC.

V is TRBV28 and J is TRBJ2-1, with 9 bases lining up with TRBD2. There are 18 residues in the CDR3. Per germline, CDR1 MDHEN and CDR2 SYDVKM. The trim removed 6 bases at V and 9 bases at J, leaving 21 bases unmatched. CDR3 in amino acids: CASSTYRLAVPQSGEQFF. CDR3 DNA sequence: TGTGCCAGCAGCACTTACCGACTAGCGGTGCCTCAGAGCGGTGAGCAGTTCTTC.

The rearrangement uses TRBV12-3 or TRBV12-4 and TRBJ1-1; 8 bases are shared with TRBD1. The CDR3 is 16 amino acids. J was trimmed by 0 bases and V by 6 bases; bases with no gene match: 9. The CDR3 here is CASRYGTGLLNTEAFF. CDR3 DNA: TGTGCCAGCAGGTATGGGACAGGACTTCTGAACACTGAAGCTTTCTTT.